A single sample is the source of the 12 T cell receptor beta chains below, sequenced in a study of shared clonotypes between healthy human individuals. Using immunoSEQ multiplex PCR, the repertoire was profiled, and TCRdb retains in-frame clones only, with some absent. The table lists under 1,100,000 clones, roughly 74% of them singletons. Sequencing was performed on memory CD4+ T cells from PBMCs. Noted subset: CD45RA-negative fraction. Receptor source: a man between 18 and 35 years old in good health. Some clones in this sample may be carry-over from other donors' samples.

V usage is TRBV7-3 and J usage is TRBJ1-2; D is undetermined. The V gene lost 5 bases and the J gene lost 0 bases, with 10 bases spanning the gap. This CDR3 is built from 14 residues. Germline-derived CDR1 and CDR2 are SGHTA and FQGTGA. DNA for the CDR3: TGTGCCAGCAGCCCCTTCGCCTCTAACTATGGCTACACCTTC. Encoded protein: CASSPFASNYGYTF.

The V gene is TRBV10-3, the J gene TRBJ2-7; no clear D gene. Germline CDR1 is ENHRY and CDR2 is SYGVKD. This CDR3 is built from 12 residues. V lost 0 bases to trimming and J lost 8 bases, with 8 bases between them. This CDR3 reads CAISESGWQQYF. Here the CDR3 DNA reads TGTGCCATCAGTGAGTCGGGTTGGCAGCAGTACTTC.

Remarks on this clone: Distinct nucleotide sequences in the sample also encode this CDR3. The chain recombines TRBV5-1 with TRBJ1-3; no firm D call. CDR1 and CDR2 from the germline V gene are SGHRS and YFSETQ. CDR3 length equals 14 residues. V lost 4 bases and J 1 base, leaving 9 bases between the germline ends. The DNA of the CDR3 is TGCGCCAGCAGCCTCACTTCGTCTGGAAACACCATATATTTT. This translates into CASSLTSSGNTIYF.

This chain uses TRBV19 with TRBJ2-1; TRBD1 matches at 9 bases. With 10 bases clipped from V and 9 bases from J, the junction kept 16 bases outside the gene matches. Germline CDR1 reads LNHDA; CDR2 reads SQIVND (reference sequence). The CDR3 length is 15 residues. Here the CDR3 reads CATEDGGQGTGEQFF. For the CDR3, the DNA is TGTGCCACTGAAGATGGAGGACAGGGGACGGGTGAGCAGTTCTTC.

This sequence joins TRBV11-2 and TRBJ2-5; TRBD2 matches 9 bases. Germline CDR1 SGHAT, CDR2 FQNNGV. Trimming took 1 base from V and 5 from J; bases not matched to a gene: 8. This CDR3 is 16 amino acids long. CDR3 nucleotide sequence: TGTGCCAGCAGCTTAGGTCGCGGGAGGGTTGTGGAGACCCAGTACTTC. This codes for CASSLGRGRVVETQYF.

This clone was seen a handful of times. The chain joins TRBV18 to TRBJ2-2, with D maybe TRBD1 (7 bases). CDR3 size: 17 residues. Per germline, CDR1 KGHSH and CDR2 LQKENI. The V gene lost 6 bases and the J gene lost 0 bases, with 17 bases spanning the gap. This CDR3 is CASSLQGEASNTGELFF. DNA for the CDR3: TGTGCCAGCTCCCTCCAGGGGGAGGCATCGAACACCGGGGAGCTGTTTTTT.

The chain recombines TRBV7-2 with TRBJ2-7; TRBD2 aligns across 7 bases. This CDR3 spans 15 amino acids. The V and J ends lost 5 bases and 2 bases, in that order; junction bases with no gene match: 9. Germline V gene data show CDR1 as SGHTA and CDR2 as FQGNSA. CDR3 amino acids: CASSAASSGAYEQYF. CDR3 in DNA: TGTGCCAGCAGCGCGGCCTCTAGCGGAGCCTACGAGCAGTACTTC.

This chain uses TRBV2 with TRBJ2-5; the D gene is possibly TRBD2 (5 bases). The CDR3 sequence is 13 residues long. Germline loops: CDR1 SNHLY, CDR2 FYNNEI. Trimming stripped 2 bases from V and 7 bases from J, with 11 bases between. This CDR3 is CASSEQDWGTQYF. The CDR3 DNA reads TGTGCCAGCAGTGAACAGGACTGGGGGACCCAGTACTTC.

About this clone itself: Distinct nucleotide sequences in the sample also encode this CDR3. The CDR3 protein is CASSPGLAGSYNEQFF. DNA of the CDR3: TGTGCCAGCTCACCCGGACTAGCGGGATCCTACAATGAGCAGTTCTTC. The chain couples TRBV18 to TRBJ2-1; TRBD2 agrees at 12 bases. Germline CDR1 is KGHSH and CDR2 is LQKENI. Germline trimming cut 3 bases from V and 1 base from J; bases unmatched to any gene: 1. This CDR3 spans 16 amino acids.

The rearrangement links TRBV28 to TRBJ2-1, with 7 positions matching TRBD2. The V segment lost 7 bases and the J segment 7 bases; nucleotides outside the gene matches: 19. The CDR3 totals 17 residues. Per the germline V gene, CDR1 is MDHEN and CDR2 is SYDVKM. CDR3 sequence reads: CASTLGGTPWDRNEQFF. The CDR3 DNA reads TGTGCCAGCACCCTCGGGGGGACCCCCTGGGATAGGAATGAGCAGTTCTTC.

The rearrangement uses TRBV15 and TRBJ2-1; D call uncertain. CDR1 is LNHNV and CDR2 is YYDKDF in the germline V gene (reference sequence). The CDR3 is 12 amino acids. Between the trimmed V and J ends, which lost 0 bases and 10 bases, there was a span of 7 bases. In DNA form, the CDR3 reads TGTGCCACCAGCAGAGATTTAGGGGAGCAGTTCTTC. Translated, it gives CATSRDLGEQFF.

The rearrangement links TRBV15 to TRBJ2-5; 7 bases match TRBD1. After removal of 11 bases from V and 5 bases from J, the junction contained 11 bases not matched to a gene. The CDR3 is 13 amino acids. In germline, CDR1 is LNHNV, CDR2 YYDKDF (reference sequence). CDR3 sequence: CAASRGTRETQYF. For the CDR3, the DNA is TGTGCCGCATCCAGGGGGACGCGCGAGACCCAGTACTTC.